These T cell receptor beta chains were read from a single sample in a study of tumor and adjacent non-tumor tissue in lung cancer. TCRdb used MiXCR to reprocess the multiplex PCR reads, holding one entry per CDR3 protein. The sample consists of some 100,000 distinct CDR3 sequences, roughly 77% of them appearing once. Sample: lung tumor tissue. These receptors were obtained from an older woman with non-small cell lung cancer. Both conserved end residues are part of each CDR3. The D gene is left open where the match is weak. Expanded clones get a size class; other rows say once, few or many, or leave the size out.

D gene | J gene | V gene | clone size | CDR3 DNA | CDR3 protein
. | TRBJ2-3 | TRBV6-2/TRBV6-3 | once | TGTGCCAGCAGTTATCTAGCACTATGGACAGATACGCAGTATTTT | CASSYLALWTDTQYF
TRBD1 | TRBJ2-7 | TRBV5-6 | . | TGTGCCAGCAGCAGCGAACAGGGGTCCCACGAGCAGTACTTC | CASSSEQGSHEQYF
. | TRBJ2-1 | TRBV4-3 | . | TGCGGTAGCAACCAAGGGGGAAGAAATCTCTACAATGAGCAGTTCTTC | CGSNQGGRNLYNEQFF
TRBD1 | TRBJ1-1 | TRBV20-1 | . | TGCAGTGCTAGAGTGGTTAGGGACAGGAAGATTAATGTGATGAACACTGAAGCTTTCTTT | CSARVVRDRKINVMNTEAFF
. | TRBJ1-5 | TRBV20-1 | many | TGCAGTGCTACTCAAGGGACCAATCAGCCCCAGCATTTT | CSATQGTNQPQHF
. | TRBJ2-7 | TRBV4-3 | . | TGCGCCAGCAGCCAAGATGCGGGACTAACGGGACAGCGCTACGAGCAGTACTTC | CASSQDAGLTGQRYEQYF
. | TRBJ2-7 | TRBV11-1 | . | TGTGCCAGCAGCCGGGTACAGAGCTCCTACGAGCAGTACTTC | CASSRVQSSYEQYF
. | TRBJ2-5 | TRBV11-2 | . | TGTGCCAGCTCTCTGGGGAGAGGGACCCAGTACTTC | CASSLGRGTQYF
TRBD2 | TRBJ2-7 | TRBV20-1 | once | TGTAGTGCTAGAAATCCGCAAAGCGGGAGGGCCGGTATTGGGTACGAGCAGTACTTC | CSARNPQSGRAGIGYEQYF
TRBD1 | TRBJ1-1 | TRBV10-3 | many | TGTGCCATCAGTGATACACAGGGGGTGAACACTGAAGCTTTCTTT | CAISDTQGVNTEAFF
. | TRBJ2-7 | TRBV4-3 | once | TGCGCCAGCAGCCAATTCATCATGGGACCCGACCTGTACTTT | CASSQFIMGPDLYF
. | TRBJ2-1 | TRBV11-2 | many | TGTGCCAGCACCCTCTCCCCCACGGCTTCCAATGAGCAGTTCTTC | CASTLSPTASNEQFF
TRBD1 | TRBJ1-6 | TRBV6-2/TRBV6-3 | many | TGTGCCAGCAGACGCCGGACAGGGAATGATAATAATTCACCCCTCCACTTT | CASRRRTGNDNNSPLHF
TRBD2 | TRBJ2-1 | TRBV29-1 | . | TGCAGCGTTGTAGCGGGAGGCCCGTTCTTC | CSVVAGGPFF
. | TRBJ1-1 | TRBV6-2/TRBV6-3 | . | TGTGCCATCAGCTCCTTTTCCACAGAAGCTTTCTTT | CAISSFSTEAFF
TRBD2 | TRBJ2-5 | TRBV11-3 | . | TGTGCCAGCAGCTCTCGTTGGACTAGCGGGGTGGAGCCCCAGTATTTC | CASSSRWTSGVEPQYF
. | TRBJ2-1 | TRBV6-2/TRBV6-3 | . | TGTACTAGCAGCCAAATACAGGAAGGTTACAATGAGCAGTTCTTC | CTSSQIQEGYNEQFF
TRBD1 | TRBJ1-2 | TRBV24-1 | . | TGTGCCACCAGTGAAGGGGGCGCGTCGGGTCTTAACTATGGCTACACCTTC | CATSEGGASGLNYGYTF
TRBD2 | TRBJ2-1 | TRBV4-3 | once | TGCGCCAGCAGCCCAACCGTGACTAGCGGGAGTCTTGATGGGCAGTTCTTC | CASSPTVTSGSLDGQFF
. | TRBJ2-7 | TRBV5-5 | . | TGTGCCAGCAGCTTTGGCTATTCCTACAAGCAGTACTTC | CASSFGYSYKQYF
. | TRBJ2-2 | TRBV6-1 | . | TGTGCCACCGCGTATCTACGGGGCTACATCGGGGAGCTGTTTTTT | CATAYLRGYIGELFF
TRBD2 | TRBJ2-7 | TRBV20-1 | many | TGCAGTGCTACGTGGACTAGCAAATATTACGAGCAGTACTTC | CSATWTSKYYEQYF
TRBD2 | TRBJ2-3 | TRBV4-3 | many | TGCGCCAGCAGCCAAGAGAGCGGGAGAGCAGATACGCAGTATTTT | CASSQESGRADTQYF
TRBD2 | TRBJ2-3 | TRBV20-1 | . | TGCAATGCTAGTCTAGCGGGGGGGCAAGGTACGCAGTATTTT | CNASLAGGQGTQYF
TRBD1 | TRBJ1-1 | TRBV12-3/TRBV12-4 | many | TGTGCCAGCAGACAAACAACAGGGGTAGGCACTGAAGCTTTCTTT | CASRQTTGVGTEAFF
. | TRBJ2-1 | TRBV6-2/TRBV6-3 | many | TGTGCCGGGGGCAGGGCCTACAATGAGCAGTTCTTC | CAGGRAYNEQFF
. | TRBJ2-1 | TRBV6-2/TRBV6-3 | . | TGTCCCAGCAGATCGCCGAACAATGAGCAGTTCTTC | CPSRSPNNEQFF
. | TRBJ2-2 | TRBV7-9 | . | TGTGCCAGCAGCTGGGGGAAAATCACCGGGGAGCTGTTTTTT | CASSWGKITGELFF
. | TRBJ1-2 | TRBV6-2/TRBV6-3 | . | TGTGCCAGCACCCACCGGGGTTCGGCTAGCTATGGCTACACCTTC | CASTHRGSASYGYTF
TRBD2 | TRBJ2-7 | TRBV28 | few | TGTGCCAGCAGTTCGGCGGGAGCCTACGAGCAGTACTTC | CASSSAGAYEQYF
. | TRBJ1-5 | TRBV20-1 | . | TGCAGTCCTGGACAGAGGAGCGATAGCAATCAGCCCCAGCATTTT | CSPGQRSDSNQPQHF
. | TRBJ2-3 | TRBV11-2 | . | TGTGCCAGCAGCGCCACCAAGACGGCCGCAGATACGCAGTATTTT | CASSATKTAADTQYF
. | TRBJ2-5 | TRBV11-2 | . | TGTGCCAGCAGCTTAGGTCGCTCCGGGGGTTGCCGGGAGACCCAGCACTTC | CASSLGRSGGCRETQHF
. | TRBJ2-1 | TRBV20-1 | . | TGCAGTGCTGAGATGTCGGGTAGCATGTCTTACAATGAGCAGTTCTTC | CSAEMSGSMSYNEQFF
. | TRBJ2-2 | TRBV6-6 | many | TGTGCCAGCAGTTACGAGGGCACCGGGGAGCTGTTTTTT | CASSYEGTGELFF
. | TRBJ2-2 | TRBV12-3/TRBV12-4 | . | TGTGCCAACAGACCGCAGGACGGTTCGAACACCGGGGAGCTGTTTTTT | CANRPQDGSNTGELFF
. | TRBJ1-5 | TRBV11-2 | . | TGTGCCAGCAGCTCACTGGGTCATCAGCCCCAGCATTTT | CASSSLGHQPQHF
. | TRBJ2-6 | TRBV11-3 | once | TGTGCCAGCAACTTAGATCTGACGGGGTTCGGGGCCAACATCCTGACTTTC | CASNLDLTGFGANILTF
. | TRBJ1-1 | TRBV6-2/TRBV6-3 | many | TGTGCCAGCAGACCTTCCGCTCACCCATTCAGGGGAGTGGAGGCTGAAGCTTTCTTT | CASRPSAHPFRGVEAEAFF
. | TRBJ2-7 | TRBV20-1 | . | TGCAGTGCTAGACCTCGACAGGACCGCGAGCAGTACTTC | CSARPRQDREQYF
. | TRBJ1-1 | TRBV11-3 | . | TGTGCCAGTAACTTAGATTCGGAGAGAGGCACTGAAGCTTTCTTT | CASNLDSERGTEAFF
. | TRBJ2-7 | TRBV29-1 | once | TGCAGCGTTGTCGAGCAGTACTTC | CSVVEQYF
. | TRBJ1-6 | TRBV6-2/TRBV6-3 | . | TGTGCAAGCGTCAAGGGATCGGATAATTCACCCCTCCACTTT | CASVKGSDNSPLHF
. | TRBJ2-5 | TRBV4-3 | many | TGCGCCAGCAGCCTGAATCGGGGGTCGGAGACCCAGTACTTC | CASSLNRGSETQYF
. | TRBJ2-7 | TRBV6-2/TRBV6-3 | . | TGTGCCAGCAGTACCGGAACCGCCCGGATGGAAAAGTACTTC | CASSTGTARMEKYF
. | TRBJ2-1 | TRBV11-2 | . | TGTGCCAGCAACAAAACCGGGACGGCCGGGAGCGAGCAGTTTTTC | CASNKTGTAGSEQFF
TRBD2 | TRBJ2-7 | TRBV10-3 | many | TGTGCCACGACACTAGCGGGAGGGCTCGAGCAGTACTTC | CATTLAGGLEQYF
. | TRBJ2-7 | TRBV20-1 | . | TGCAGTGTCACTGCCCTGGCGACCTACGAGCAGTACTTC | CSVTALATYEQYF
. | TRBJ1-6 | TRBV20-1 | . | TGCAGAGCTGGGACCTTCAATTCACCCCTCCATTTT | CRAGTFNSPLHF